The source of this T cell receptor beta chain is a study of blood T cell repertoires in COVID-19. Seattle cases were enrolled at active infection and followed longitudinally. The CDR3 covers 18 residues. CDR1 is KGHSH and CDR2 is LQKENI in the germline V gene. J was trimmed by 2 bases and V by 2 bases; bases with no gene match: 13. This table comes from immunoSEQ multiplex PCR, and its TCRdb copy is limited to in-frame clones, with some not included. Found here are about 350,000 clones, approximately 89% of them singletons; the top ten hold approximately 4.1%. The TCR sequence derives from a woman aged 55-69 years with COVID-19, enrolled during active disease. The sequencing sample was made of peripheral blood. The chain links TRBV18 to TRBJ2-3, with 7 bases identical to TRBD2. The CDR3 bases are TGTGCCAGCTCACCAGTTGACGTCTCCGGGGGGACCACAGATACGCAGTATTTT. This translates into CASSPVDVSGGTTDTQYF.